Listed below are T cell receptor beta chains from one sample, sequenced in a study of cytomegalovirus exposure and HLA in healthy donors. The table came from immunoSEQ multiplex PCR; TCRdb's copy has only in-frame clones and leaves some out. This table has 170,000 or so clones, around 80% appearing once. Sequenced: PBMCs. The receptors shown here come from a woman in her fifties or sixties in good health and CMV-seropositive. Each CDR3 is given with its conserved first and last residue. A D gene is named only where the DNA matches it firmly. Part of the rows lack a size; the others show once, few, many or a class for expanded clones.

TRBV27,NA,NA,TRBJ2-1,CASREEGPYNEQFF,TGTGCCAGCCGTGAGGAGGGCCCCTACAATGAGCAGTTCTTC
TRBV4-2,NA,TRBD2,TRBJ2-1,CASSQGRERGQFF,TGTGCCAGCAGCCAAGGGCGGGAGCGCGGGCAGTTCTTC
TRBV7-3,NA,NA,TRBJ2-2,CASSRGGQGFTGELFF,TGTGCTAGCAGCCGGGGGGGACAGGGATTCACCGGGGAGCTGTTTTTT
TRBV19,NA,TRBD2,TRBJ2-3,CASSSTLAGPTDTQYF,TGTGCCAGTAGCTCCACCTTAGCGGGCCCCACAGATACGCAGTATTTT
TRBV9,NA,TRBD1,TRBJ1-1,CASSVGTGSNTEAFF,TGTGCCAGCAGCGTCGGGACAGGGTCTAACACTGAAGCTTTCTTT
TRBV11-2,NA,TRBD2,TRBJ2-7,CASSFRWEGSYEQYF,TGTGCCAGCAGCTTCAGGTGGGAGGGATCCTACGAGCAGTACTTC
TRBV5-1,NA,NA,TRBJ2-5,CASSPGQIRETQYF,TGCGCCAGCAGCCCTGGACAGATAAGAGAGACCCAGTACTTC
TRBV5-1,NA,NA,TRBJ2-7,CASRGQMAHEQYF,TGCGCCAGCAGAGGACAAATGGCCCACGAGCAGTACTTC
TRBV29-1,NA,TRBD1,TRBJ2-7,CSVRDRSYEQYF,TGCAGCGTGCGGGACAGGTCTTACGAGCAGTACTTC
TRBV29-1,NA,TRBD1,TRBJ1-2,CSVTGGLNYGYTF,TGCAGCGTTACAGGGGGCCTTAACTATGGCTACACCTTC
TRBV6-5,once,TRBD2,TRBJ2-1,CASSYGSGSFDEQFF,TGTGCCAGCAGTTACGGGAGCGGGAGTTTCGATGAGCAGTTCTTC
TRBV7-2,NA,NA,TRBJ1-6,CASSLETLQVRNSPLHF,TGTGCCAGCAGCTTAGAGACACTTCAAGTTCGTAATTCACCCCTCCACTTT
TRBV10-3,NA,TRBD2,TRBJ2-7,CAISERAGGDEQYF,TGTGCCATCAGTGAGCGGGCGGGAGGTGATGAGCAGTACTTC
TRBV18,NA,NA,TRBJ2-3,CASSPGQTDTQYF,TGTGCCAGCTCACCGGGGCAGACAGATACGCAGTATTTT
TRBV4-2,NA,TRBD1,TRBJ1-3,CASSHGQGLLGGNTIYF,TGTGCCAGCAGCCACGGACAGGGACTACTGGGTGGAAACACCATATATTTT
TRBV4-3,NA,TRBD1,TRBJ1-4,CASSPGTGGNEKLFF,TGCGCCAGCAGCCCTGGAACAGGGGGGAATGAAAAACTGTTTTTT
TRBV15,few,TRBD2,TRBJ2-1,CATSRGRLAVSYNEQFF,TGTGCCACCAGCAGAGGTCGTCTAGCGGTCTCCTACAATGAGCAGTTCTTC
TRBV19,NA,TRBD2,TRBJ2-3,CASSIGRGGGDPDTQYF,TGTGCCAGTAGTATAGGGCGGGGGGGAGGGGACCCAGATACGCAGTATTTT
TRBV29-1,NA,NA,TRBJ2-1,CSVESLGGYNEQFF,TGCAGCGTTGAGTCGTTAGGGGGTTACAATGAGCAGTTCTTC
TRBV7-2,NA,NA,TRBJ1-4,CASPFLGANEKLFF,TGTGCCAGCCCCTTTCTAGGGGCTAATGAAAAACTGTTTTTT
TRBV27,NA,TRBD2,TRBJ2-1,CASSAGDSPYNEQFF,TGTGCCAGCAGTGCGGGAGACTCACCCTACAATGAGCAGTTCTTC
TRBV18,once,NA,TRBJ2-1,CASSLIASRQGDEQFF,TGTGCCAGCTCCCTAATAGCCAGTAGACAAGGGGATGAGCAGTTCTTC
TRBV10-3,NA,NA,TRBJ2-7,CAIGSGGLSYEQYF,TGTGCCATCGGGTCGGGGGGCCTCTCCTACGAGCAGTACTTC
TRBV10-3,NA,NA,TRBJ1-1,CAISGTATGEAFF,TGTGCCATCAGTGGAACCGCTACAGGGGAAGCTTTCTTT
TRBV29-1,NA,NA,TRBJ1-2,CSVEPQSNYGYTF,TGCAGCGTTGAACCACAGTCCAACTATGGCTACACCTTC
TRBV11-2,NA,TRBD1,TRBJ2-7,CASTLRQGPYEQYF,TGTGCCAGCACCCTTAGACAGGGTCCCTACGAGCAGTACTTC
TRBV6-6,NA,NA,TRBJ2-7,CASFAGLHSYEQYF,TGTGCCAGCTTCGCAGGACTCCACTCCTACGAGCAGTACTTC
TRBV29-1,NA,NA,TRBJ1-5,CSVSRGGMDQPQHF,TGCAGCGTTTCTAGGGGAGGGATGGATCAGCCCCAGCATTTT
TRBV4-3,NA,NA,TRBJ1-1,CASSQEISRETEAFF,TGCGCCAGCAGCCAAGAGATCTCCCGGGAAACTGAAGCTTTCTTT
TRBV7-2,NA,NA,TRBJ2-2,CASSRISGSNTGELFF,TGTGCCAGCAGCAGGATATCAGGGTCGAACACCGGGGAGCTGTTTTTT
TRBV27,few,TRBD1,TRBJ1-4,CARPISHRGNNEKLFF,TGTGCCAGACCCATATCCCACAGGGGAAATAATGAAAAACTGTTTTTT
TRBV20-1,NA,NA,TRBJ1-1,CSALEILEAFF,TGCAGTGCTCTAGAGATCCTTGAAGCTTTCTTT
TRBV28,NA,NA,TRBJ1-1,CASRAAGPLNTEAFF,TGTGCCAGCAGGGCGGCGGGACCCTTGAACACTGAAGCTTTCTTT
TRBV5-1,NA,NA,TRBJ2-5,CASSFNGETQYF,TGCGCCAGCAGCTTTAATGGGGAGACCCAGTACTTC
TRBV27,NA,TRBD1,TRBJ1-3,CASSMTGAGNTIYF,TGTGCCAGCAGTATGACAGGGGCTGGAAACACCATATATTTT
TRBV6-5,NA,TRBD1,TRBJ1-6,CASTSEGTGNSPLHF,TGTGCCAGCACCTCAGAAGGGACAGGGAATTCACCCCTCCACTTT
TRBV28,once,TRBD1,TRBJ1-2,CASSNFGTGNYGYTF,TGTGCCAGCAGTAACTTCGGGACAGGGAACTATGGCTACACCTTC
TRBV11-3,NA,TRBD1,TRBJ1-6,CASSTGTGNSPLHF,TGTGCCAGCAGCACCGGGACAGGGAATTCACCCCTCCACTTT
TRBV19,NA,TRBD1,TRBJ1-1,CASSVQGYTEAFF,TGTGCCAGTAGTGTACAGGGGTACACTGAAGCTTTCTTT
TRBV30,NA,NA,TRBJ1-6,CAWRPGTSPLHF,TGTGCCTGGAGGCCAGGTACCTCACCCCTCCACTTT
TRBV10-3,few,TRBD1,TRBJ1-5,CAIKDRDGLEPQHF,TGTGCCATCAAAGACAGGGACGGACTGGAGCCCCAGCATTTT
TRBV7-9,NA,TRBD1,TRBJ2-7,CASKEGTGGSEQYF,TGTGCCAGCAAGGAAGGGACAGGTGGTAGCGAGCAGTACTTC
TRBV5-1,NA,NA,TRBJ2-7,CASSLGGTDSYEQYF,TGCGCCAGCAGCTTAGGAGGGACCGACTCCTACGAGCAGTACTTC
TRBV7-2,NA,NA,TRBJ1-2,CASSLNIPQGNGYTF,TGTGCCAGCAGCTTAAATATCCCTCAGGGAAATGGCTACACCTTC
TRBV14,NA,TRBD1,TRBJ1-2,CASSPTGTGGYGYTF,TGTGCCAGCAGCCCGACCGGGACAGGGGGCTATGGCTACACCTTC
TRBV15,few,NA,TRBJ2-3,CATSRDRQGRSDTQYF,TGTGCCACCAGCAGAGATCGGCAGGGGCGGTCAGATACGCAGTATTTT
TRBV7-2,NA,TRBD1,TRBJ1-1,CASSIWTGIKNTEAFF,TGTGCCAGCAGCATCTGGACAGGGATTAAGAACACTGAAGCTTTCTTT
TRBV11-2,NA,TRBD1,TRBJ1-2,CASSFIRDRIRNGYTF,TGTGCCAGCAGCTTCATCCGGGACAGGATTAGAAATGGCTACACCTTC
TRBV5-6,NA,NA,TRBJ2-5,CASSRVDSKTQYF,TGTGCCAGCAGCCGAGTTGACTCAAAGACCCAGTACTTC
TRBV6-6,NA,NA,TRBJ2-5,CASIPGQPSQETQYF,TGTGCCAGTATTCCGGGACAACCGAGCCAAGAGACCCAGTACTTC
TRBV5-5,NA,NA,TRBJ1-6,CASSRTENYNSPLHF,TGTGCCAGCAGCCGGACAGAGAACTATAATTCACCCCTCCACTTT
TRBV7-3,NA,NA,TRBJ1-1,CASSLIPDTEAFF,TGTGCCAGCAGCTTAATCCCGGACACTGAAGCTTTCTTT
TRBV5-1,NA,TRBD1,TRBJ2-1,CASSLEQGAHNEQFF,TGCGCCAGCAGCTTGGAGCAGGGGGCCCACAATGAGCAGTTCTTC